This entry features one T cell receptor (beta chain) sequence. Its specificity is not known. CDR1 and CDR2 (germline): MNHNY, SVGAGI (reference sequence). V lost 8 bases, J lost 0 bases, and 10 bases lay in between. The CDR3 spans 14 residues. TCRdb's copy holds only in-frame clones and misses some; the assay was immunoSEQ multiplex PCR. The sample gives 90,000 or so clones, approximately 83% of which show up once; approximately 2.2% is in the top ten. The entry originates in a study of radiotherapy plus CTLA-4 blockade in lung cancer. Findings of the study overall: There was expansion of tumor-derived TCR clones in blood after radiotherapy plus ipilimumab. Interferon-beta, together with early blood T cell clone dynamics, reportedly best predicted response.

The gene calls are TRBV6-6 and TRBJ1-4; D call uncertain. Sequencing was performed on peripheral blood, taken from a patient treated with radiotherapy plus ipilimumab. The source is a human donor with non-small cell lung cancer who had a partial response to radiotherapy plus ipilimumab. The CDR3 here is CASSVPATNEKLFF. CDR3 bases: TGTGCCAGCTCGGTTCCGGCAACTAATGAAAAACTGTTTTTT.